The 11 T cell receptor beta chains reported below all come from one sample, sequenced in a study of T cell responses to AZD1222 COVID-19 vaccine. The repertoire was sequenced with immunoSEQ multiplex PCR; TCRdb's copy has only in-frame clones and lacks some. The data show about 160,000 clones, 94% seen once. The sequencing here drew on peripheral blood, taken on day 0 of AZD1222 vaccination. These receptors came from an adult in good health.

The CDR3 nucleotides are TGTGCCAGCAGCTTAGTGGCCGGATCCAATGAGCAGTTCTTC. Translating it yields CASSLVAGSNEQFF. The chain joins TRBV7-9 to TRBJ2-1; D remains ambiguous. The CDR3 totals 14 residues. V lost 1 base to trimming and J lost 6 bases, with 10 bases between them. Germline values: CDR1 SEHNR, CDR2 FQNEAQ (reference sequence).

The rearrangement joins TRBV6-5 to TRBJ1-1; no clear D. The ends were cut back, 7 bases at V and 1 base at J, with 10 bases in the middle. The CDR3 is 13 amino acids. In germline, CDR1 is MNHEY, CDR2 SVGAGI. The CDR3 DNA reads TGTGCCAGCACCCGAGGAAAGAACACTGAAGCTTTCTTT. Translated: CASTRGKNTEAFF.

The V gene is TRBV5-6, the J gene TRBJ1-2, with TRBD1 identical over 12 bases. Germline loops: CDR1 SGHDT, CDR2 YYEEEE. V dropped 9 bases and J dropped 2; count of bases not matched to a gene: 14. The CDR3 spans 17 residues. CDR3 in DNA: TGTGCCACCTCCCCACTTCCCGGGACAGGGGGCAACTATGGCTACACCTTC. This encodes CATSPLPGTGGNYGYTF.

The genes are TRBV5-6 and TRBJ1-1; TRBD1 agrees at 11 bases. Germline V CDR1 and CDR2: SGHDT, YYEEEE. The trim removed 5 bases at V and 5 bases at J, leaving 8 bases unmatched. The CDR3 contains 15 residues. This CDR3 reads CASSSIGTGGTEAFF. The CDR3 nucleotides read TGTGCCAGCAGTTCCATTGGGACAGGGGGGACTGAAGCTTTCTTT.

This rearrangement joins TRBV6-5 to TRBJ1-2; the match to TRBD1 covers 10 bases. Per germline, CDR1 MNHEY and CDR2 SVGAGI. V lost 10 bases and J lost 8; bases outside the gene matches: 10. The length of the CDR3 is 13 residues. The CDR3 DNA reads as TGTGCCACCCGGGACAGGGGTTCCTGGGGCTACACCTTC. Its protein product is CATRDRGSWGYTF.

This clone was observed a single time. The J gene is TRBJ1-1, the V gene TRBV15; D not certain. Trimming cost V 5 bases and J 3 bases, with 10 bases left between them. The CDR3 contains 13 residues. Germline V gene lookup returns CDR1 LNHNV and CDR2 YYDKDF (reference sequence). The CDR3 is CATSVSRDTEAFF. The CDR3 nucleotides are TGTGCCACCAGCGTTAGTAGGGACACTGAAGCTTTCTTT.

This rearrangement joins TRBV24-1 to TRBJ2-2; 9 nucleotides agree with TRBD1. Germline CDR1 KGHDR, CDR2 SFDVKD. This CDR3 spans 17 amino acids. After removal of 4 bases from V and 3 bases from J, the junction contained 8 bases not matched to a gene. CDR3 amino acids: CATSDRPGQGDTGELFF. CDR3 bases: TGTGCCACCAGTGACCGACCGGGACAGGGAGACACCGGGGAGCTGTTTTTT.

J is TRBJ2-1 and V is TRBV6-2 or TRBV6-3, with D tentatively TRBD1 or TRBD2 (5 bases each). Trimming took 6 bases from V and 4 from J, leaving 10 bases between them. Germline CDR1 reads MNHEY; CDR2 reads SVGEGT. The CDR3 sequence is 13 residues long. CDR3 amino acids: CASSPGAYNEQFF. The CDR3 nucleotides read TGTGCCAGCAGCCCCGGGGCATACAATGAGCAGTTCTTC.

This clone was found once. The chain employs TRBV18 and TRBJ2-4; D is perhaps TRBD2 (5 bases). V was trimmed by 0 bases and J by 1 base, leaving 19 bases between them. Germline V lookup: CDR1 KGHSH, CDR2 LQKENI. The CDR3 spans 19 residues. The DNA of the CDR3 is TGTGCCAGCTCACCACCCTCGACTACCCCATTAAGGGCCAAAAACATTCAGTACTTC. This sequence encodes CASSPPSTTPLRAKNIQYF.

The chain is built from TRBV30 and TRBJ1-3, with D tentatively TRBD1 (5 bases). Germline V gives CDR1 GTSNPN, CDR2 SVGIG (reference sequence). Trimming stripped 4 bases from V and 2 bases from J, with 12 bases between. The CDR3 extends over 14 amino acids. The CDR3 bases are TGTGCCTGGACAGGGCAAGCGGCTGGAAACACCATATATTTT. Translating gives CAWTGQAAGNTIYF.

The CDR3 DNA follows: TGCGCCAGCAGCCAAGGAGGGGGGGCCAACGTCCTGACTTTC. Protein: CASSQGGGANVLTF. The chain carries TRBV4-1 and TRBJ2-6, with D tentatively TRBD2 (5 bases). Germline values: CDR1 MGHRA, CDR2 YSYEKL. V lost 1 base and J lost 4, with 5 bases in between. This CDR3 has 14 residues.